This record covers a single T cell receptor beta chain. Clones were sequenced by immunoSEQ multiplex PCR, and TCRdb holds only the in-frame ones, with some missing. This sample carries 80,000 or so clones, about 90% of them seen once, and the ten largest clones take 2.6%. This sample was taken from a study of T cell changes during pregnancy in multiple sclerosis. CDR1 is MNHEY, CDR2 SMNVEV, per germline (reference sequence). V was cut by 5 bases and J by 0 bases, with 17 bases left in between. The CDR3 has 17 amino acids. Specimen: peripheral blood, collected before pregnancy. The rearrangement links TRBV27 to TRBJ1-3, with D possibly being TRBD1 (5 bases). This sequence was found in a female donor with multiple sclerosis, enrolled in a pregnancy study. In DNA form, the CDR3 reads TGTGCCAGCAGTGTGAGTTCAGGGTTTAGCTCTGGAAACACCATATATTTT. This codes for CASSVSSGFSSGNTIYF.